The 25 T cell receptor beta chains below all came from one sample that was sequenced in a study of T cells in Graves' hyperthyroidism and ophthalmopathy. From RNA transcripts, TCR beta CDR3 regions were amplified. The HTBI primer set drove a first-round RT-PCR of the TCR CDR3. MiXCR was run by TCRdb on the multiplex PCR reads, yielding one entry per CDR3 protein. Of fewer than 650,000 distinct CDR3 sequences listed, roughly 14% were seen once; the top ten hold roughly 4.5%. What was sequenced was blood. Receptor source: a woman aged 40 to 50 with Graves' ophthalmopathy.

This clonotype has ten or more counts. The chain couples TRBV28 to TRBJ2-7; tentatively, D is TRBD1 or TRBD2 (6 bases each). Germline-derived CDR1 and CDR2 are MDHEN and SYDVKM. Deletions cut 7 bases from V and 6 bases from J, with 19 bases between. CDR3 length: 14 amino acids. In DNA, the CDR3 is TGTGCCAGCACCCTGGGACACGGAGGGGCCGAGCAGTACTTC. Protein sequence: CASTLGHGGAEQYF.

At least ten counts were recorded for this clonotype. The chain couples TRBV19 to TRBJ1-5, with unresolved D. The CDR3 loop spans 15 amino acids. CDR1 and CDR2 (germline): LNHDA, SQIVND (reference sequence). Between the trimmed V and J ends, which lost 5 bases and 9 bases, there was a span of 20 bases. The CDR3: CASSVEHTQQWPQHF. CDR3 sequence (DNA): TGTGCCAGTAGTGTCGAACACACGCAGCAGTGGCCCCAGCATTTT.

This clonotype was picked up many times. The V gene is TRBV6-1, the J gene TRBJ1-1, with D tentatively TRBD1 (6 bases). The CDR3 contains 15 residues. Germline loops: CDR1 MNHNS, CDR2 SASEGT. V was trimmed by 6 bases and J by 2 bases, leaving 16 bases between them. CDR3 coding DNA: TGTGCCAGCAGGAATGTGGGACAACATAACACTGAAGCTTTCTTT. Translated, it gives CASRNVGQHNTEAFF.

The chain employs TRBV6-1 and TRBJ2-5; possibly TRBD1 or TRBD2 for D (6 bases each). V lost 8 bases and J 5 bases, leaving 12 bases between the germline ends. The CDR3 has 12 amino acids. Germline V CDR1 and CDR2: MNHNS, SASEGT. The CDR3, as DNA: TGTGCCAGCCAGGGGCTAGCGGAGACCCAGTACTTC. This translates into CASQGLAETQYF.

V gene TRBV20-1 combines with J gene TRBJ2-7, with TRBD2 identical over 7 bases. Germline CDR1 DFQATT, CDR2 SNEGSKA (reference sequence). This CDR3 comprises 17 residues. V was pared by 6 bases and J by 0 bases, with 17 bases of the junction left unmatched. The CDR3 DNA reads as TGCAGTGCCAGCGGGGAAATTAGCGGTCCGGACTCCTACGAGCAGTACTTC. Protein sequence: CSASGEISGPDSYEQYF.

This clonotype was counted ten times or more. The V call is TRBV7-2, the J call TRBJ2-3, with D uncertain. V was clipped by 4 bases and J by 0 bases, with 2 bases between them. The CDR3 is 12 residues long. The germline V gene encodes CDR1 SGHTA and CDR2 FQGNSA. In nucleotides, the CDR3 is TGTGCCAGCAGCTCTAGCACAGATACGCAGTATTTT. It specifies CASSSSTDTQYF.

This clonotype was picked up many times. The rearrangement links TRBV20-1 to TRBJ2-7, with 12 bases that match TRBD2. The CDR3 covers 18 residues. Looked up from germline, CDR1 is DFQATT and CDR2 is SNEGSKA (reference sequence). V was clipped by 4 bases and J by 3 bases; unmatched bases: 16. CDR3 residues: CSATRSTSGSRSGYEQYF. The CDR3 nucleotides are TGCAGTGCTACCAGGTCGACTAGCGGGAGTCGATCGGGCTACGAGCAGTACTTC.

This clonotype was counted a few times. This sequence joins TRBV6-5 and TRBJ1-2; D gene unclear. V was trimmed by 1 base and J by 5 bases, leaving 20 bases between them. Germline CDR1 MNHEY, CDR2 SVGAGI. There are 17 residues in the CDR3. Here the CDR3 reads CASSYLAQRVRCYGYTF. Here the CDR3 DNA reads TGTGCCAGCAGTTACTTGGCCCAAAGGGTACGGTGTTATGGCTACACCTTC.

This clonotype was detected a few times. This chain joins TRBV18 and TRBJ2-7, with 7 bases matching TRBD1. J was trimmed by 4 bases and V by 5 bases; bases with no gene match: 8. CDR1 KGHSH and CDR2 LQKENI come from the germline V gene. The CDR3 totals 14 residues. The DNA for the CDR3 is TGTGCCAGCTCATCAAGTACAGGGGCTTACGAGCAGTACTTC. This translates into CASSSSTGAYEQYF. Filled out from reference TRBV18 and TRBJ2-7, the complete variable domain reads NAGVMQNPRHLVRRRGQEARLRCSPMKGHSHVYWYRQLPEEGLKFMVYLQKENIIDESGMPKERFSAEFPKEGPSILRIQQVVRGDSAAYFCASSSSTGAYEQYFGPGTRLTVT.

This chain connects TRBV13 to TRBJ2-7; 8 bases are shared with TRBD2. The V gene end was trimmed by 1 base and the J gene end by 6 bases; junction bases not matched to a gene: 17. Germline CDR1 PRHDT, CDR2 FYEKMQ (reference sequence). This CDR3 comprises 18 residues. The DNA for the CDR3 is TGTGCCAGCAGCTTAGATCTAGGCGGAGCGGGGGCCCGCGGCGAGCAGTACTTC. This translates into CASSLDLGGAGARGEQYF.

This clonotype was detected many times. The chain couples TRBV6-1 to TRBJ2-7; D is uncertain. The CDR3 is 14 amino acids. Trimming pared 2 bases from V and 2 bases from J, leaving 10 bases between. Per germline, CDR1 MNHNS and CDR2 SASEGT. The CDR3 reads CASSELGGTYEQYF. The CDR3 nucleotides are TGTGCCAGCAGTGAACTGGGCGGAACCTACGAGCAGTACTTC.

This clonotype was observed many times. The chain has TRBV7-9 and TRBJ2-7; 7 bases line up with TRBD1. CDR1 and CDR2 (germline): SEHNR, FQNEAQ (reference sequence). V was pared by 2 bases and J by 3 bases, with 10 bases of the junction left unmatched. This CDR3 region has 16 residues. Here the CDR3 DNA reads TGTGCCAGCAGCTTAAACGCAGGGGGTCGTTACTACGAGCAGTACTTC. Residues: CASSLNAGGRYYEQYF.

J is TRBJ2-5 and V is TRBV7-9; 8 nucleotides agree with TRBD2. The CDR3 sequence is 15 residues long. CDR1 and CDR2 from the germline V gene are SEHNR and FQNEAQ (reference sequence). J gave up 1 base and V 5 bases, and 6 bases lay outside the gene matches. For the CDR3, the DNA is TGTGCCAGCAGCACCAAACTAGCGGTCCAAGAGACCCAGTACTTC. It codes for CASSTKLAVQETQYF.

The chain carries TRBV6-2 or TRBV6-3 and TRBJ2-2, with D perhaps TRBD1 or TRBD2 (5 bases each). Germline V gene lookup returns CDR1 MNHEY and CDR2 SVGEGT. This CDR3 has 15 amino acids. Trimming shortened V by 1 base and J by 6 bases, and 12 bases separated the two germline ends. The CDR3: CASSYFGMGAGELFF. As DNA, the CDR3 is TGTGCCAGCAGTTACTTCGGTATGGGGGCCGGGGAGCTGTTTTTT.

This clonotype showed up many times. The V call is TRBV27, the J call TRBJ1-1; TRBD1 is a possible D gene (6 bases). The CDR3 runs to 14 residues. Between the trimmed V and J ends, which lost 6 bases and 5 bases, there was a span of 16 bases. Germline values: CDR1 MNHEY, CDR2 SMNVEV (reference sequence). The CDR3 region has the DNA TGTGCCAGCAGCCGTGGACAGCCGATTACTGAAGCTTTCTTT. It translates to CASSRGQPITEAFF.

This clonotype was picked up many times. The chain links TRBV28 to TRBJ2-5; D unclear. The CDR3 is made up of 14 amino acids. Germline CDR1 and CDR2: MDHEN and SYDVKM. With 1 base removed from V and 5 bases from J, the gap between germline ends came to 11 bases. The CDR3 DNA reads TGTGCCAGCAGTTTATCTCCTAGTCTGGAGACCCAGTACTTC. Protein product: CASSLSPSLETQYF.

This clonotype was detected ten times or more. The chain combines TRBV12-3 or TRBV12-4 with TRBJ2-5; no clear D. There are 14 residues in the CDR3. The V and J ends lost 2 bases and 1 base respectively, with 8 bases between them. The CDR3 loop is CASSLKGFQETQYF. The CDR3 nucleotides are TGTGCCAGCAGTTTAAAGGGCTTCCAAGAGACCCAGTACTTC.

The chain uses TRBV19 and TRBJ2-7, with 11 bases matching TRBD1. Germline CDR1 reads LNHDA; CDR2 reads SQIVND (reference sequence). J gave up 6 bases and V 3 bases, and 7 bases lay outside the gene matches. This CDR3 spans 15 amino acids. This chain's CDR3 is CASSIGGQGAFEQYF. CDR3 in DNA: TGTGCCAGTAGTATTGGAGGACAGGGGGCTTTCGAGCAGTACTTC.

The rearrangement links TRBV24-1 to TRBJ2-5, with D unclear. V shed 0 bases and J shed 3 bases, with 4 bases lying between them. CDR1 and CDR2 (germline): KGHDR, SFDVKD. This CDR3 comprises 13 residues. The CDR3 reads CATSDLPEETQYF. Written as DNA, the CDR3 is TGTGCCACCAGTGATTTGCCAGAAGAGACCCAGTACTTC.

V usage is TRBV29-1 and J usage is TRBJ2-7; 12 nucleotides line up with TRBD1. V dropped 6 bases and J dropped 2; count of bases not matched to a gene: 8. Germline V gives CDR1 SQVTM, CDR2 ANQGSEA. This CDR3 region has 15 residues. CDR3 sequence: CSVISGTGGTYEQYF. The CDR3 DNA sequence: TGCAGCGTCATCTCCGGGACAGGGGGCACCTACGAGCAGTACTTC.

This clonotype has just a few counts. A much larger clone lies a single base off, so this may be a read error. The gene calls are TRBV2 and TRBJ2-2, with D uncertain. The CDR3 totals 13 residues. Germline-derived CDR1 and CDR2 are SNHLY and FYNNEI. The V and J ends lost 2 bases and 5 bases respectively, with 6 bases between them. This CDR3 is CASSEQKTGELFF. The CDR3 nucleotides are TGTGCCAGCAGTGAACAGAAGACCGGGGAGCTGTTTTTT.

This clonotype was observed at least ten times. The chain carries TRBV7-3 and TRBJ1-2, with D uncertain. CDR1 is SGHTA and CDR2 is FQGTGA in the germline V gene. The CDR3 totals 13 residues. V lost 3 bases and J 3 bases, leaving 8 bases between the germline ends. The CDR3 DNA sequence: TGTGCCAGCAGCTTGGACGGCCACTATGGCTACACCTTC. Its protein is CASSLDGHYGYTF.

The sample holds many counts of this clonotype. The chain has TRBV20-1 and TRBJ1-1; no clear D gene. Germline CDR1 and CDR2: DFQATT and SNEGSKA (reference sequence). Trimming removed 1 base at V and 0 bases at J, with 9 bases between. The length of the CDR3 is 14 residues. In DNA form, the CDR3 reads TGCAGTGCTAGAGGAAGAGGTTTGAACACTGAAGCTTTCTTT. This translates into CSARGRGLNTEAFF.

This clonotype was observed a few times. The chain carries TRBV11-1 and TRBJ2-7, with 15 nucleotides matching TRBD2. The CDR3 is made up of 18 amino acids. The germline V gene encodes CDR1 SGHAT and CDR2 FQDESV (reference sequence). Germline trimming cut 5 bases from V and 2 bases from J; bases unmatched to any gene: 10. The CDR3 sequence: CASSLGTSGRTLPYEQYF. DNA for the CDR3: TGTGCCAGCAGCCTTGGGACTAGCGGGAGGACCCTTCCCTACGAGCAGTACTTC.

The table lists this clonotype with many counts. V and J are TRBV9 and TRBJ2-7; a possible D gene is TRBD2 (5 bases). Germline values: CDR1 SGDLS, CDR2 YYNGEE. The CDR3 spans 17 residues. V was pared by 2 bases and J by 6 bases, with 24 bases between. CDR3 bases: TGTGCCAGCAGCGTTTTCGGGGAGAGTACCTCGGTACGCGAGCAGTACTTC. Translation gives CASSVFGESTSVREQYF.